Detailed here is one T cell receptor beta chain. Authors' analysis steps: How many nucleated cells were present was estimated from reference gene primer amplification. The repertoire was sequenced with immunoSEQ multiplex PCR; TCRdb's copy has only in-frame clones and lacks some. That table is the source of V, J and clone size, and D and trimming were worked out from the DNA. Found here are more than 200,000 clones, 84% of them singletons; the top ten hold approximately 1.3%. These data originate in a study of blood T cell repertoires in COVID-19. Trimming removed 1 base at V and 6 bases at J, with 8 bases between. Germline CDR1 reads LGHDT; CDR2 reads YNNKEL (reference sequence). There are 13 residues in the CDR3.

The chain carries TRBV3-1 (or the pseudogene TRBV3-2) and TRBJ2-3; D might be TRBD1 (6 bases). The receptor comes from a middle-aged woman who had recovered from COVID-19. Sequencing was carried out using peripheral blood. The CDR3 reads CASSQGGHDTQYF. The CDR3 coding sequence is TGTGCCAGCAGCCAAGGGGGGCATGATACGCAGTATTTT.